The subject of this entry is one T cell receptor (beta chain). As yet, its antigen is unknown. This record comes from a study of cytomegalovirus exposure and HLA in healthy donors. The germline V gene has CDR1 MNHEY and CDR2 SVGAGI. This CDR3 is 14 amino acids long. V was clipped by 10 bases and J by 3 bases; unmatched bases: 9. A multiplex PCR was run with 60 Vbeta primers and 13 Jbeta primers. TCRdb's table, derived via immunoSEQ multiplex PCR, lists solely in-frame clones and lacks some. The sample lists fewer than 150,000 clones; over 70% were seen once. Overall study results and limits: The authors considered a cluster of highly shared sequence variants likely to be a sequencing artifact. Association of 16,951 TCR beta sequences with HLA alleles was found at 0.05 false discovery rate in a later analysis. It was reported in a later analysis that an Asian-associated ancestry cluster showed fewer N-insertions than the roughly 670-donor mean. In an earlier analysis, in 587 donors, most V segments appeared productive either ~87% or ~30% of the time.

The sequenced material came from PBMCs. This chain connects TRBV6-5 to TRBJ2-7; 10 bases line up with TRBD1. This clonotype originated in a man aged 25-45 years in good health and CMV-seronegative. The CDR3 sequence: CANDSTGGNYEQYF. The CDR3 DNA follows: TGTGCCAACGATTCGACAGGGGGCAACTACGAGCAGTACTTC.